This T cell receptor (beta chain) was profiled in a study of blood T cells in healthy people across ages. Study-wide results and caveats: Estimates based on one million T cells were treated as lower bounds.

In regard to this clonotype: Antigen: not known.

Deletions cut 4 bases from V and 3 bases from J, with 15 bases between. There are 15 residues in the CDR3. CDR1 and CDR2 (germline): LGHNA, YSLEER. Every participating donor contributed 9.5 to 10 milliliters of peripheral blood through a draw. Extracted total RNA amounted to at least 5.5 micrograms for each sample. PCR was performed a second time for about 7 to 11 cycles using a sample-barcoded 5' primer and a J-beta primer mix. Each sample provided no less than 3 million CDR3-containing paired-end reads. TCRdb reanalysed the 5' RACE reads using MiXCR and keeps one entry per CDR3 protein. The table shows fewer than 2,000,000 distinct CDR3 sequences, with roughly 43% occurring only once.

The sequenced sample was blood. This chain uses TRBV4-3 with TRBJ2-5; a possible D gene is TRBD2 (6 bases). The receptor's source is a human donor in good health. In nucleotides, the CDR3 is TGCGCCAGCAGCCTAGATGGGTCGGGGGAAGAGACCCAGTACTTC. Translating it yields CASSLDGSGEETQYF.